The 17 T cell receptor beta chains given below trace back to one sample, sequenced in a study of blood T cell repertoires in COVID-19. TCRdb's copy holds only in-frame clones and misses some; the assay was immunoSEQ multiplex PCR. The sample comprises some 200,000 clones, 87% of which are singletons, and 10% rests with the top ten. Source material: PBMCs or T cells enriched from blood (not recorded which). Receptor source: a man between 18 and 35 years old with acute COVID-19.

This clone was counted once. This chain links TRBV7-9 with TRBJ2-7; D gene ambiguous. Trimming removed 0 bases at V and 2 bases at J, with 8 bases between. CDR1 and CDR2 from the germline V gene are SEHNR and FQNEAQ (reference sequence). The CDR3 is 14 residues long. Here the CDR3 DNA reads TGTGCCAGCAGCTTAGCTGGTACTCCCTACGAGCAGTACTTC. It is translated as CASSLAGTPYEQYF.

The genes are TRBV7-3 and TRBJ1-2, with 10 bases fitting TRBD1. The CDR3 has 16 amino acids. In germline, CDR1 is SGHTA, CDR2 FQGTGA. V was clipped by 5 bases and J by 5 bases; unmatched bases: 11. The DNA of the CDR3 is TGTGCCAGCAGCGACCGACAGGGGGCCGGAACTTATGGCTACACCTTC. Its translation: CASSDRQGAGTYGYTF.

This chain links TRBV19 with TRBJ1-3; no clear D. V lost 3 bases to trimming and J lost 4 bases, with 7 bases between them. This CDR3 has 13 amino acids. Germline loops: CDR1 LNHDA, CDR2 SQIVND (reference sequence). CDR3 residues: CASSIAGGNTIYF. In DNA form, the CDR3 reads TGTGCCAGTAGTATCGCCGGGGGAAACACCATATATTTT.

The V and J genes are TRBV20-1 and TRBJ1-3, with D possibly being TRBD1 (5 bases). CDR3 length: 14 residues. Between the trimmed V and J ends, which lost 3 bases and 0 bases, there was a span of 9 bases. CDR1 is DFQATT, CDR2 SNEGSKA, per germline (reference sequence). The CDR3 reads CSASGGASGNTIYF. CDR3 sequence (DNA): TGCAGTGCTAGTGGGGGAGCCTCTGGAAACACCATATATTTT.

This rearrangement joins TRBV5-4 to TRBJ2-3; a weak D match, TRBD2 (5 bases). V dropped 4 bases and J dropped 2 bases, with 20 bases sitting between them. The CDR3 sequence is 17 residues long. Germline assignment: CDR1 SGHNT and CDR2 YYREEE (reference sequence). The CDR3 here is CASSLDQRLLNTDTQYF. The CDR3 region has the DNA TGTGCCAGCAGCCTTGACCAGCGGTTACTAAACACAGATACGCAGTATTTT.

The J gene is TRBJ1-1, the V gene TRBV27; D is possibly TRBD1 (5 bases). Trimming shortened V by 7 bases and J by 7 bases, and 16 bases separated the two germline ends. CDR3 length: 13 residues. Germline values: CDR1 MNHEY, CDR2 SMNVEV (reference sequence). CDR3 sequence reads: CASTSSDSVEAFF. In DNA, the CDR3 is TGTGCCAGCACCTCCAGTGACAGCGTTGAAGCTTTCTTT.

This chain links TRBV24-1 with TRBJ2-1, with D perhaps TRBD2 (6 bases). The CDR3 runs to 17 residues. The V and J ends lost 9 bases and 0 bases respectively, with 20 bases between them. Germline loops: CDR1 KGHDR, CDR2 SFDVKD. The CDR3 coding sequence is TGTGCCACCCTATTAATAGCGGACCCAAGCTCCTACAATGAGCAGTTCTTC. Translation: CATLLIADPSSYNEQFF.

This chain uses TRBV19 with TRBJ1-5, with 7 bases identical to TRBD1. CDR3 length: 17 residues. CDR1 LNHDA and CDR2 SQIVND come from the germline V gene (reference sequence). With 6 bases clipped from V and 1 base from J, the junction kept 12 bases outside the gene matches. The CDR3 spells CASRQRDRGSSNQPQHF. Here the CDR3 DNA reads TGTGCCAGTAGACAGAGGGACAGAGGGTCCAGCAATCAGCCCCAGCATTTT. Using reference TRBV19 and TRBJ1-5 for the parts outside the CDR3, the full variable domain is DGGITQSPKYLFRKEGQNVTLSCEQNLNHDAMYWYRQDPGQGLRLIYYSQIVNDFQKGDIAEGYSVSREKKESFPLTVTSAQKNPTAFYLCASRQRDRGSSNQPQHFGDGTRLSIL.

The CDR3, as DNA: TGCGCCAGCAGTTTTCGAGACAGGGGAGTCATCGAGCAGTACTTC. It codes for CASSFRDRGVIEQYF. The chain combines TRBV5-1 with TRBJ2-7; 8 bases are a match to TRBD1. CDR1 SGHRS and CDR2 YFSETQ come from the germline V gene. CDR3 size: 15 residues. After removal of 5 bases from V and 6 bases from J, the junction contained 13 bases not matched to a gene.

This clone was seen a handful of times. The chain links TRBV23-1 to TRBJ1-5, with a weak D call TRBD1 (5 bases). TRBV23-1 is reported as an ORF; its role is uncertain. With 0 bases removed from V and 3 bases from J, the gap between germline ends came to 12 bases. This CDR3 is 16 amino acids long. This CDR3 reads CASSQSTAQINQPQHF. The CDR3 region has the DNA TGCGCCAGCAGTCAATCGACAGCACAGATCAATCAGCCCCAGCATTTT.

V is TRBV19 and J is TRBJ2-1; 10 bases agree with TRBD2. J gave up 10 bases and V 5 bases, and 8 bases lay outside the gene matches. CDR1 is LNHDA and CDR2 is SQIVND in the germline V gene (reference sequence). This CDR3 comprises 14 residues. Here the CDR3 DNA reads TGTGCCAGTAGTCCGGCTAGCGGGAGCCGCGAGCAGTTCTTC. This codes for CASSPASGSREQFF.

V usage is TRBV4-1 and J usage is TRBJ1-1, with no clear D. With 1 base removed from V and 0 bases from J, the gap between germline ends came to 6 bases. The CDR3 contains 14 residues. Germline CDR1 MGHRA, CDR2 YSYEKL. The DNA of the CDR3 is TGCGCCAGCAGCCAAGGACTGATGAACACTGAAGCTTTCTTT. Its protein is CASSQGLMNTEAFF.

The chain combines TRBV30 with TRBJ1-2; 7 bases are shared with TRBD1. CDR1 and CDR2 from the germline V gene are GTSNPN and SVGIG (reference sequence). Trimming took 1 base from V and 2 from J; bases not matched to a gene: 13. This CDR3 comprises 17 residues. The CDR3 here is CAWSGWGGQDSNYGYTF. DNA of the CDR3: TGTGCCTGGAGTGGCTGGGGCGGACAGGATTCGAACTATGGCTACACCTTC.

The chain is built from TRBV10-2 and TRBJ2-1, with 7 bases fitting TRBD1. J was trimmed by 4 bases and V by 7 bases; bases with no gene match: 7. Germline V gene data show CDR1 as WSHSY and CDR2 as SAAADI. The CDR3 has 14 residues. The CDR3: CASISGQPYNEQFF. The CDR3 DNA reads as TGCGCCAGCATTTCGGGACAGCCTTACAATGAGCAGTTCTTC.

The chain uses TRBV3-1 (or the pseudogene TRBV3-2) and TRBJ2-1; maybe TRBD1 (5 bases). The germline gives CDR1 LGHDT, CDR2 YNNKEL (reference sequence). Trimming pared 4 bases from V and 8 bases from J, leaving 18 bases between. This CDR3 comprises 15 residues. In DNA, the CDR3 is TGTGCCAGCAGCCTTCGTTCAACAGGACCGTATGAGCAGTTCTTC. This encodes CASSLRSTGPYEQFF.

The chain carries TRBV4-1 and TRBJ1-2, with 9 bases matching TRBD1. Germline values: CDR1 MGHRA, CDR2 YSYEKL. The CDR3 totals 16 residues. J was trimmed by 2 bases and V by 0 bases; bases with no gene match: 4. CDR3 protein: CASSQEQGASNYGYTF. The CDR3, as DNA: TGCGCCAGCAGCCAAGAACAGGGGGCCTCAAACTATGGCTACACCTTC.

V gene TRBV5-8 combines with J gene TRBJ1-2; no definite D call. The CDR3 covers 13 residues. Trimming stripped 1 base from V and 4 bases from J, with 8 bases between. Germline V CDR1 and CDR2: SGHTS, YDEGEE. The CDR3 here is CASSLRLAYGYTF. The CDR3 DNA sequence: TGTGCCAGCAGCTTGAGGTTAGCCTATGGCTACACCTTC.